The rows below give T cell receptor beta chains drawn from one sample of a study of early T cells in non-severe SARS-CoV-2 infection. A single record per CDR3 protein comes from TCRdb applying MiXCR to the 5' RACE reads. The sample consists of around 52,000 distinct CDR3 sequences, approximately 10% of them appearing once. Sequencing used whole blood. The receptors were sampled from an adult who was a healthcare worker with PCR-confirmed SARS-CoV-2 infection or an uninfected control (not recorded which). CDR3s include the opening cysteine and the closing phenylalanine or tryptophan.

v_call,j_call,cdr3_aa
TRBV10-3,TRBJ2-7,CAISEQTYEQYF
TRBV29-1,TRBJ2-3,CSATGTGLDTQYF
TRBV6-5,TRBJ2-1,CASSPDSYNEQFF
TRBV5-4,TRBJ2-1,CASSLGLAGDSNEQFF
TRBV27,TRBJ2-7,CASSPRRQGREQYF
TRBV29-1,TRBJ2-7,CSVQNLYEQYF
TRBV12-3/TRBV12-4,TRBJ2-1,CASSFINEQFF
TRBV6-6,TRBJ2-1,CASRGRGNNEQFF
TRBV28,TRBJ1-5,CASSFRQGLQPQHF
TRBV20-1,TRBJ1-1,CSAGTGVTEAFF
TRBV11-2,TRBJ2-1,CASRTGKVGNEQFF
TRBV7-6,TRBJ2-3,CASSPGTLGNTDTQYF
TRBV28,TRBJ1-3,CASSTISGGPGNTIYF
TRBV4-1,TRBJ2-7,CASSVVEAGEQYF
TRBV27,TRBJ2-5,CASSSRTPQETQYF
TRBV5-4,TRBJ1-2,CASRTTGINYGYTF
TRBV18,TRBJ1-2,CASSRSGAPDYGYTF
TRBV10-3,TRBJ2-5,CAISESGGDGTRETQYF